These 6 T cell receptor beta chains share one sample of origin, sequenced in a study of blood T cell repertoires in COVID-19. This table comes from immunoSEQ multiplex PCR, and its TCRdb copy is limited to in-frame clones, with some not included. This sample yields under 90,000 clones, of which about 91% are seen a single time; about 7% belongs to the top ten. The source material was peripheral blood. Receptors were obtained from a man aged 35 to 55 with COVID-19, enrolled during active disease.

V and J are TRBV4-2 and TRBJ2-3; 10 nucleotides agree with TRBD2. Germline CDR1 LGHNA, CDR2 YNFKEQ. The CDR3 totals 14 residues. After removal of 6 bases from V and 2 bases from J, the junction contained 2 bases not matched to a gene. The CDR3 nucleotides are TGTGCCAGCAGTGGACTAGCGGCCACAGATACGCAGTATTTT. This gives the protein CASSGLAATDTQYF.

The chain links TRBV19 to TRBJ2-7; maybe TRBD2 (6 bases). The CDR3 totals 14 residues. Looked up from germline, CDR1 is LNHDA and CDR2 is SQIVND (reference sequence). The V gene lost 4 bases and the J gene lost 2 bases, with 12 bases spanning the gap. The CDR3 DNA reads as TGTGCCAGTAGTAAGGGACTTGGGCCCTACGAGCAGTACTTC. Its translation is CASSKGLGPYEQYF. Full variable domain (missing parts from reference TRBV19 and TRBJ2-7): DGGITQSPKYLFRKEGQNVTLSCEQNLNHDAMYWYRQDPGQGLRLIYYSQIVNDFQKGDIAEGYSVSREKKESFPLTVTSAQKNPTAFYLCASSKGLGPYEQYFGPGTRLTVT.

The chain couples TRBV5-1 to TRBJ2-7, with a possible D match to TRBD1 (6 bases). V shed 3 bases and J shed 3 bases, with 16 bases lying between them. The germline V gene has CDR1 SGHRS and CDR2 YFSETQ. The CDR3 loop spans 15 amino acids. The CDR3 DNA reads TGCGCCAGCAGCTGGGGGCAGGGCACTGTCTACGAGCAGTACTTC. It encodes CASSWGQGTVYEQYF.

This sequence joins TRBV5-1 and TRBJ2-1; TRBD1 matches at 12 bases. CDR3 length equals 17 residues. V gave up 7 bases and J gave up 1 base; unmatched junction bases: 9. Germline CDR1 is SGHRS and CDR2 is YFSETQ. The CDR3, as DNA: TGCGCCAGCTCTCCGGGACAGGGGGCGGGTTCCTACAATGAGCAGTTCTTC. Protein sequence: CASSPGQGAGSYNEQFF.

The rearrangement uses TRBV5-1 and TRBJ2-5; 9 positions match TRBD2. Germline V gene lookup returns CDR1 SGHRS and CDR2 YFSETQ. V dropped 0 bases and J dropped 5; count of bases not matched to a gene: 14. The CDR3 extends over 18 amino acids. The CDR3 DNA is TGCGCCAGCAGCTTGGATTTCGGGCGGGGGGGCCGAAGGGAGACCCAGTACTTC. Protein: CASSLDFGRGGRRETQYF.

The V call is TRBV19, the J call TRBJ1-2; D uncertain. The V gene's germline CDR1 is LNHDA and CDR2 SQIVND (reference sequence). Trimming took 0 bases from V and 6 from J, leaving 11 bases between them. The CDR3 has 14 amino acids. CDR3 loop: CASSIEEGFDGYTF. The CDR3 coding sequence is TGTGCCAGTAGTATAGAGGAGGGCTTCGATGGCTACACCTTC. Looking up the rest from reference TRBV19 and TRBJ1-2 gives the full variable domain: DGGITQSPKYLFRKEGQNVTLSCEQNLNHDAMYWYRQDPGQGLRLIYYSQIVNDFQKGDIAEGYSVSREKKESFPLTVTSAQKNPTAFYLCASSIEEGFDGYTFGSGTRLTVV.